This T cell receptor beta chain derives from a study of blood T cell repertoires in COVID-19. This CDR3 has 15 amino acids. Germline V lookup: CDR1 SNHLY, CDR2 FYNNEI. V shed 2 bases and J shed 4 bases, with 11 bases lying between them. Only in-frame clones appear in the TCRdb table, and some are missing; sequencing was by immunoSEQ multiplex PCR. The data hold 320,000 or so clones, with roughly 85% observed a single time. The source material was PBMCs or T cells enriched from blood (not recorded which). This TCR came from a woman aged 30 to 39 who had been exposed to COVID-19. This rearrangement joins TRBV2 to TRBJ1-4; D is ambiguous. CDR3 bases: TGTGCCAGCAGTGAACTGGGAGAGGTTAATGAAAAACTGTTTTTT. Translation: CASSELGEVNEKLFF.